These T cell receptor beta chains were read from a single sample in a study of T cell repertoires in cytomegalovirus infection. These receptors' antigens are unknown. TCRdb re-called the reads through MiXCR, storing one row per CDR3 protein. The table records 100,000 to 150,000 distinct CDR3 sequences, around 32% of them present only once. Material: CD8+ T cells from cultured PBMCs, obtained from culture after CMV antigen stimulation. The receptors originated from a human donor in good health (CMV status not recorded). Some clones in this sample may be carry-over from other donors' samples. Each CDR3 is given with its conserved first and last residue. The D gene is left open where the match is weak. The size field is filled for only some rows; it gives once, few, many or a size class.

v_call	clone_size	d_call	j_call	cdr3_nt	cdr3_aa
TRBV12-3/TRBV12-4	many	NA	TRBJ2-1	TGTGCCAGCAGTTTTCGGTTGGGGGGGCCCATCAATGAGCAGTTCTTC	CASSFRLGGPINEQFF
TRBV7-2	many	NA	TRBJ2-7	TGTGCCAGCAGCTTAGCGGGTAGTGTAGTTTCCTACGAGCAGTACTTC	CASSLAGSVVSYEQYF
TRBV6-5	NA	NA	TRBJ2-7	TGTGCCAGCAGTTACTTAGGGTTCTCCTACGAGCAGTACTTC	CASSYLGFSYEQYF
TRBV7-2	NA	NA	TRBJ1-1	TGTGCCAGCAGCTTACATGGAGAGGACACTGAAGCTTTCTTT	CASSLHGEDTEAFF
TRBV7-6	few	TRBD2	TRBJ2-3	TGTGCCAGCAGCTTCCCTATCCCTAGCGGGGAGGAAAGCACAGATACGCAGTATTTT	CASSFPIPSGEESTDTQYF
TRBV27	NA	TRBD1	TRBJ1-5	TGTGCCAGCCTTCCCGGGACAGGGTCCGATCAGCCCCAGCATTTT	CASLPGTGSDQPQHF
TRBV11-2	few	TRBD2	TRBJ2-3	TGTGCCAGCAGTCTCTGGGCGGGAGATTTTAGCACAGATACGCAGTATTTT	CASSLWAGDFSTDTQYF
TRBV27	NA	NA	TRBJ2-2	TGTGCCAGCAGTTTATCATCGGTAACACCGAACACCGGGGAGCTGTTTTTT	CASSLSSVTPNTGELFF
TRBV6-6	few	NA	TRBJ1-6	TGTGCCAGCAGTTACCGAGGGATGAGTGCACCCCTCCACTTT	CASSYRGMSAPLHF
TRBV29-1	many	NA	TRBJ2-1	TGCAGCGTTGAAGACCCCGACAGGAGCTCCTACAATGAGCAGTTCTTC	CSVEDPDRSSYNEQFF
TRBV12-3/TRBV12-4	NA	NA	TRBJ2-7	TGTGCCAGCAGTCGGGGGACAGCGTACGAGCAGTACTTC	CASSRGTAYEQYF
TRBV7-2	few	NA	TRBJ2-7	TGTGCCAGCAGCCCTTCGGATGGGGGGCTGGTGTACGAGCAGTACTTC	CASSPSDGGLVYEQYF
TRBV29-1	NA	TRBD1	TRBJ2-7	TGCAGCGTTGAACAACAGGGGGCCGAGCAGTACTTC	CSVEQQGAEQYF
TRBV2	few	NA	TRBJ2-1	TGTGCCAGCAGCGCGTGGAGGTTCAATGAGCAGTTCTTC	CASSAWRFNEQFF
TRBV4-1	NA	TRBD1	TRBJ1-6	TGCGCCAGCAGCCAAGTCCGGACAGGCAATTCACCCCTCCACTTT	CASSQVRTGNSPLHF
TRBV29-1	NA	NA	TRBJ2-1	TGCAGCGTTGTAGCCGGGACTAATGAGCAGTTCTTC	CSVVAGTNEQFF
TRBV4-1	NA	TRBD1	TRBJ1-1	TGCGCCAGCAGCCAAGTCGCGACAGGGAGTTGGACTGAAGCTTTCTTT	CASSQVATGSWTEAFF
TRBV27	NA	NA	TRBJ2-7	TGTGCCAGCAGTTTGGGAGGCACATTTTCCTACGAGCAGTACTTC	CASSLGGTFSYEQYF
TRBV7-9	NA	NA	TRBJ1-5	TGTGCCAGCAGCCCTGGGGCCATGGCCAATCAGCCCCAGCATTTT	CASSPGAMANQPQHF
TRBV7-9	few	NA	TRBJ2-7	TGTGCCAGCAGCTTAGTCGGGACCCATCTCGAGCAGTACTTC	CASSLVGTHLEQYF
TRBV29-1	once	TRBD1	TRBJ1-2	TGCAGCGTCCGGACAGGGGACTATGGCTACACCTTC	CSVRTGDYGYTF
TRBV29-1	NA	NA	TRBJ2-1	TGCAGCGTATGGGACGGGGAAGATGGCTACAATGAGCAGTTCTTC	CSVWDGEDGYNEQFF
TRBV6-6	NA	NA	TRBJ1-2	TGTGCCAGCAGTTACTCGGTCCAGGCGTATGGCTACACCTTC	CASSYSVQAYGYTF
TRBV4-1	few	NA	TRBJ1-1	TGCGCCAGCAGATCCCCGGGACACCCGAACACTGAAGCTTTCTTT	CASRSPGHPNTEAFF
TRBV5-4	NA	TRBD1	TRBJ2-5	TGTGCCAGCAGCTCCGGGACAGTGAGAGAGACCCAGTACTTC	CASSSGTVRETQYF
TRBV6-1	NA	TRBD2	TRBJ2-7	TGTGCCAGCAGGGAGCAGACTAGCGGGGGGCCAGGCGAGCAGTACTTC	CASREQTSGGPGEQYF
TRBV6-5	few	TRBD2	TRBJ2-1	TGTGCCAGCAGTTACACTAGCGGGGAGGGCGAGCAGTTCTTC	CASSYTSGEGEQFF
TRBV5-1	many	NA	TRBJ1-4	TGCGCCAGCAGCACTTGGGGCAGTAATGAAAAACTGTTTTTT	CASSTWGSNEKLFF
TRBV3-1	NA	NA	TRBJ2-5	TGTGCCAGCAGCCAAGGGGACGCCGACGCGGAGACCCAGTACTTC	CASSQGDADAETQYF
TRBV4-1	NA	TRBD1	TRBJ1-5	TGCGCCAGCAGCCAGGCGACAGGGTTCATTCAGCCCCAGCATTTT	CASSQATGFIQPQHF
TRBV12-3/TRBV12-4	many	NA	TRBJ2-7	TGTGCCAGCAGTCTCTCGTTGAATTACGAGCAGTACTTC	CASSLSLNYEQYF
TRBV12-3/TRBV12-4	NA	NA	TRBJ1-3	TGTGCCAGCAGTTTACCCTTTAGGACAACCGGAAACACCATATATTTT	CASSLPFRTTGNTIYF
TRBV2	NA	TRBD2	TRBJ2-3	TGTGCCAGCAGTGAACTAGCGGGGACTAGCACAGATACGCAGTATTTT	CASSELAGTSTDTQYF